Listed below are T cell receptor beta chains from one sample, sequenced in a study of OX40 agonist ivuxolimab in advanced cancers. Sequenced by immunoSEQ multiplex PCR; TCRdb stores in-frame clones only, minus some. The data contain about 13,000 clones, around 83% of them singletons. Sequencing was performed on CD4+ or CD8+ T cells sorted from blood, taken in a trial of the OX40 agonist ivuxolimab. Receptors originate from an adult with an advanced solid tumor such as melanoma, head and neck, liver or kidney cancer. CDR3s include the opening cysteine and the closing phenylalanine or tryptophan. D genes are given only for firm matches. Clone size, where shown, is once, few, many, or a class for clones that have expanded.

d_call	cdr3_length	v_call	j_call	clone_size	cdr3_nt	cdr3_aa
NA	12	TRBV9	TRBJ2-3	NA	TGTGCCAGCGGTGCGAGCACAGATACGCAGTATTTT	CASGASTDTQYF
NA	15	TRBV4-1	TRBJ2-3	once	TGCGCCAGCAGCGTGAGAGGTGGGGATTCAGATACGCAGTATTTT	CASSVRGGDSDTQYF
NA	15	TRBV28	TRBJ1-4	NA	TGTGCCAGCAGTTTAGGGGAGGGCACTAATGAAAAACTGTTTTTT	CASSLGEGTNEKLFF
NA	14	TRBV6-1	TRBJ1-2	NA	TGTGCCAGCATTCACCCTCCCACTAACTATGGCTACACCTTC	CASIHPPTNYGYTF
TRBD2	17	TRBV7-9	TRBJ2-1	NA	TGTGCCAGCAGCCGGGGACTAGCGGGTCGCTCCTACAATGAGCAGTTCTTC	CASSRGLAGRSYNEQFF
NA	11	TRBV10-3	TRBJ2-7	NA	TGTGCCATCAGCGCGGGCAGCGAGCAGTACTTC	CAISAGSEQYF
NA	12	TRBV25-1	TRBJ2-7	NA	TGTGCCAGCAGTGAGGGGCGGTACGAGCAGTACTTC	CASSEGRYEQYF
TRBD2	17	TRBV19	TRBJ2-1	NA	TGTGCCAGTACCCTGACTAGCGGGAGGGCCTCATACAATGAGCAGTTCTTC	CASTLTSGRASYNEQFF
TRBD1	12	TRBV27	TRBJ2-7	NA	TGTGCCAGCAGTCAACGACAGGGCGAGCAGTACTTC	CASSQRQGEQYF
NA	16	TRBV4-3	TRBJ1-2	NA	TGCGCCAGCAGCCAAGGAATAGGGCAGGGATCCTATGGCTACACCTTC	CASSQGIGQGSYGYTF
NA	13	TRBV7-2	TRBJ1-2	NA	TGTGCCAGCAGCATCGGCCCCCGGGATGGCTACACCTTC	CASSIGPRDGYTF
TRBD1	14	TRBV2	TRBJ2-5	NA	TGTGCCAGCCGTGCGACAGGGGGCGGAGAGACCCAGTACTTC	CASRATGGGETQYF
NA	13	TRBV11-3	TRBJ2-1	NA	TGTGCCAGCAGCTCGTCCGGGGCAAATGAGCAGTTCTTC	CASSSSGANEQFF
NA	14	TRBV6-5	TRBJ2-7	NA	TGTGCCAGCAGTTACTCGAAAGGTTACTACGAGCAGTACTTC	CASSYSKGYYEQYF
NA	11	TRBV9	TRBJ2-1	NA	TGTGCCAGCAGCGGATTGAGTGAGCAGTTCTTC	CASSGLSEQFF
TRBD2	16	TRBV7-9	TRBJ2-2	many	TGTGCCAGCAGCGAGGGACTAGCGGGGAACACCGGGGAGCTGTTTTTT	CASSEGLAGNTGELFF
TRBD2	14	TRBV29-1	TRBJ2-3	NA	TGCAGCGCAAATCTAGCGGGAGTTGAAGATACGCAGTATTTT	CSANLAGVEDTQYF
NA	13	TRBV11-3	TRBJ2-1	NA	TGTGCCAGCAGCTTAGGTACCTACAATGAGCAGTTCTTC	CASSLGTYNEQFF
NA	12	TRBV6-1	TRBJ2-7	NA	TGTGCCCTAGCAGTGAGCTCCTACGAGCAGTACTTC	CALAVSSYEQYF
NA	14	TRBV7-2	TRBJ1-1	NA	TGTGCCAGCAGCTTAATCTCAAGGGGCTCTGAAGCTTTCTTT	CASSLISRGSEAFF
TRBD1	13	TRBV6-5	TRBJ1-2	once	TGCGCCAGCTGGGACAGTCGAAGCTATGGCTACACCTTC	CASWDSRSYGYTF
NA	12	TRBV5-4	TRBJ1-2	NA	TGTGCCAGCACAGCAGGGGACTATGGCTACACCTTC	CASTAGDYGYTF